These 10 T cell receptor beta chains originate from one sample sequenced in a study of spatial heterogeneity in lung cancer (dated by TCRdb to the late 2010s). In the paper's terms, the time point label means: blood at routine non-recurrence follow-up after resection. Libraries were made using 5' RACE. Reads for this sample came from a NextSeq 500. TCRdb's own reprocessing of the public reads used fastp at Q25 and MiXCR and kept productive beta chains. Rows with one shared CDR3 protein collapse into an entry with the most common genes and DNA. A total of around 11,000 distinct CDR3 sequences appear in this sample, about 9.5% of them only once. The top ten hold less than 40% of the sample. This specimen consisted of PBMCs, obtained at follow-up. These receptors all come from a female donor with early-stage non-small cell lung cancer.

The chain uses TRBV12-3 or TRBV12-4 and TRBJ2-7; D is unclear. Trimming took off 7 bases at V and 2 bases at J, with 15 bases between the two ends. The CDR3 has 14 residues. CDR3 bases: TGTGCCAGCACCCCGCCTCGGCATCCCTACGAGCAGTACTTC. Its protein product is CASTPPRHPYEQYF.

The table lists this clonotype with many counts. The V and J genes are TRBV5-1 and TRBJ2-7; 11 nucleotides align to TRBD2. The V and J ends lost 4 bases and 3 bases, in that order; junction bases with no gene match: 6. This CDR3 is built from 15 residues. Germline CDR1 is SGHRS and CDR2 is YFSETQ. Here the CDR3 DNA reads TGCGCCAGCAGCCGGGCAACTAGCGGGAGCTACGAGCAGTACTTC. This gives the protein CASSRATSGSYEQYF.

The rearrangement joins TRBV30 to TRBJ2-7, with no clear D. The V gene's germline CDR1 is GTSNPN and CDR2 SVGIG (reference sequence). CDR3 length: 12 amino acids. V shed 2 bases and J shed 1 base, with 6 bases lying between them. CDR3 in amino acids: CAWSRPSYEQYV. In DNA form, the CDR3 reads TGTGCCTGGAGTCGTCCTTCCTACGAGCAGTACGTC.

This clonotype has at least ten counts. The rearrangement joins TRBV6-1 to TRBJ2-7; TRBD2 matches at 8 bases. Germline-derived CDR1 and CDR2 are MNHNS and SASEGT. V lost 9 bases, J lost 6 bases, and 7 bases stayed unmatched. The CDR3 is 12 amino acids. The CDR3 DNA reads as TGTGCCAGTAGGAAGCGGGGGCTCGAGCAGTACGTC. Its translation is CASRKRGLEQYV.

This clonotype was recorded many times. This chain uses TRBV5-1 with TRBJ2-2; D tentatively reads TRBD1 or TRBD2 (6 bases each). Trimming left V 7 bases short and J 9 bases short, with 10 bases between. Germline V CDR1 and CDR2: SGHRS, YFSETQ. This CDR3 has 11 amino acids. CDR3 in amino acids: CASFGGRELFF. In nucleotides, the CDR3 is TGCGCCAGCTTCGGGGGCCGGGAGCTGTTTTTT.

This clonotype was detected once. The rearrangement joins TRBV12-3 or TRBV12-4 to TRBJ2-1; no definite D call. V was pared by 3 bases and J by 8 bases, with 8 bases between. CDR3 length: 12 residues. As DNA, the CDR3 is TGTGCCAGCAGTTTCCGTGGGGATGAGCAGTTCTTC. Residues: CASSFRGDEQFF.

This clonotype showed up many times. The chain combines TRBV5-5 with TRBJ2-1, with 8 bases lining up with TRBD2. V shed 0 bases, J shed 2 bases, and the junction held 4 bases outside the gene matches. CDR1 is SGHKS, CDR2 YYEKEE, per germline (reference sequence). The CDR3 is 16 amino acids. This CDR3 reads CASSLEPGLAYNEQFF. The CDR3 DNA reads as TGTGCCAGCAGCTTGGAGCCGGGACTAGCCTACAATGAGCAGTTCTTC.

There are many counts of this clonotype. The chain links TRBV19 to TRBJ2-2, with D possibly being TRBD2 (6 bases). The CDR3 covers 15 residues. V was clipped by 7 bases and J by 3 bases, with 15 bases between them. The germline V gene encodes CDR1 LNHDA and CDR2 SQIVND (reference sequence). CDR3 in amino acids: CASNWGSGYTGELFF. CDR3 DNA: TGTGCCAGTAACTGGGGTAGCGGCTACACCGGGGAGCTGTTTTTT.

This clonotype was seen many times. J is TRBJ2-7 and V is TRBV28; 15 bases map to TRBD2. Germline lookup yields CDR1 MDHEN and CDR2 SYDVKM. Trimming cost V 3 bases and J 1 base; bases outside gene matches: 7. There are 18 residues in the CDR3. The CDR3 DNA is TGTGCCAGCAGTTTCTCAAGGGGACTAGCGGGAGGTTCCTACGAGCAGTACTTC. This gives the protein CASSFSRGLAGGSYEQYF.

The CDR3: CASSGPRELFF. The DNA for the CDR3 is TGTGCCAGCAGCGGTCCCCGGGAGCTGTTTTTT. The rearrangement links TRBV9 to TRBJ2-2; D not resolved. From germline, CDR1 is SGDLS and CDR2 YYNGEE. The length of the CDR3 is 11 residues. Trimming removed 3 bases at V and 9 bases at J, with 6 bases between.